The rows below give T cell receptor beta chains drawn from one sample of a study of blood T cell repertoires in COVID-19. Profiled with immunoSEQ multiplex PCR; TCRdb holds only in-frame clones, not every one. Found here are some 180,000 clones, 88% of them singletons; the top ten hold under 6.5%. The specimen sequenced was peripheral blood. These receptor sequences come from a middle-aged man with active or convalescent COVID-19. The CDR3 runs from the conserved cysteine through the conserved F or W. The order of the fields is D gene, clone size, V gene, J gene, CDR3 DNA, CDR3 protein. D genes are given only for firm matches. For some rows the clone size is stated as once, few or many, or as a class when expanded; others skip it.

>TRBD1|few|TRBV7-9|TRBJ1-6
TGTGCCAGCAGCCTAGGACAGGCTAGTAATTCACCCCTCCACTTT
CASSLGQASNSPLHF
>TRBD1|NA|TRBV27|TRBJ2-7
TGTGCCAGCAGTTTGACGACAGGGGTAACCGAGCAGTACTTC
CASSLTTGVTEQYF
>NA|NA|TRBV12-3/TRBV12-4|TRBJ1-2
TGTGCCAGCAGCCCACACGCCGGAGGTGGCTACACCTTC
CASSPHAGGGYTF
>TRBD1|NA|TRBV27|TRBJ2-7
TGTGCCAGCACCCCGCGACAGGGTCGCTACGAGCAGTACTTC
CASTPRQGRYEQYF
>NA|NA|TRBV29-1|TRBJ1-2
TGCAGCGTGGCTGATAGAGGAGCCTATGGCTACACCTTC
CSVADRGAYGYTF
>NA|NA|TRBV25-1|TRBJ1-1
TGTGCCAGCACGGGTGGCAACACTGAAGCTTTCTTT
CASTGGNTEAFF
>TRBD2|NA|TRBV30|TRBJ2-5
TGTGCCTGCACCCCCGGGACTAGCGGGAGCGGATCCAAAGAGACCCAGTACTTC
CACTPGTSGSGSKETQYF
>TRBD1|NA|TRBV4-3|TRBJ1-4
TGCGCCAGCAAAAGACAGGGGCCTGCAACTAATGAAAAACTGTTTTTT
CASKRQGPATNEKLFF
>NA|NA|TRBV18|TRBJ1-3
TGTGCCAGCTCACCACCGGGGGGCTCTGGAAACACCATATATTTT
CASSPPGGSGNTIYF
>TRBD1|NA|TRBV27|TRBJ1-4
TGTGCCAGCAGCACGTCAACAGGGGGTGGCGAAAAACTGTTTTTT
CASSTSTGGGEKLFF
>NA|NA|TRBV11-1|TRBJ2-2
TGTGCCAGCAGCTTATGGGGGGGCCGGGACACCGGGGAGCTGTTTTTT
CASSLWGGRDTGELFF
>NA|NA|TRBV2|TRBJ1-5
TGTGCCAGCAGTCCGGTCCTTGGGCCCCAGCATTTT
CASSPVLGPQHF
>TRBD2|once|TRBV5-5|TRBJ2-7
TGTGCCAGCAGCACCGGGACTAGCGGGGGGAGGTACGAGCAGTACTTC
CASSTGTSGGRYEQYF
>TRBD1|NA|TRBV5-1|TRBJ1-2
TGCGCCAGCAGCTTGTTTAAGCCCGGGACAGAGAACTATGGCTACACCTTC
CASSLFKPGTENYGYTF
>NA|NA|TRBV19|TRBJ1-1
TGTGCCAGTAGTATAATTTCAGGGGTCACTGAAGCTTTCTTT
CASSIISGVTEAFF
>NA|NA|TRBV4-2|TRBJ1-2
TGTGCCAGCAGCCAGGCAATGGGGCCGGGTGACTATGGCTACACCTTC
CASSQAMGPGDYGYTF
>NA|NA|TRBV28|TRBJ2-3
TGTGCCAGCAGTTTACATCCCAGGGTGGGGACAAGAACAGATACGCAGTATTTT
CASSLHPRVGTRTDTQYF
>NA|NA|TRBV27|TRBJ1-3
TGTGCCAGCAGTCCCGACAGTTTTGGAAACACCATATATTTT
CASSPDSFGNTIYF
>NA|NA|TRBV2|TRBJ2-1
TGTGCCAGCAGTCGGAGCGGAAGCTCCTACAATGAGCAGTTCTTC
CASSRSGSSYNEQFF
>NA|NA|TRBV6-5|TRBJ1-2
TGTGCCAGCAGTTCCGTTACAGGGACTAACTATGGCTACACCTTC
CASSSVTGTNYGYTF
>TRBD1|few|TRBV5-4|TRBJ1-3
TGTGCCAGCAGCACCCCCGGGACAGGGAGAGACACCATATATTTT
CASSTPGTGRDTIYF
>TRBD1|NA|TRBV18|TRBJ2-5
TGTGCCAGCTCACCCGGGACAGGGTTCGGGGAGACCCAGTACTTC
CASSPGTGFGETQYF
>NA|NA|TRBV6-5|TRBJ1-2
TGTGCCAGCAGCGACCACATCAAGGAGAACTATGGCTACACCTTC
CASSDHIKENYGYTF
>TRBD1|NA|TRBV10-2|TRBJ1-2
TGCGCCAGCAGTGAGGGTCCAGGGGGCATTGGTGGCTACACCTTC
CASSEGPGGIGGYTF
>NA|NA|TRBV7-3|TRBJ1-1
TGTGCCAGCAGCTACGCCGGGGGCACTGAAGCTTTCTTT
CASSYAGGTEAFF
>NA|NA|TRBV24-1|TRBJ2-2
TGTGCCAGCCAGCCCGGGACAAGGAACACCGGGGAGCTGTTTTTT
CASQPGTRNTGELFF
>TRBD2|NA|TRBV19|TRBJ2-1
TGTGCCAGTAGTATATACAAGCGGGAGGGTGAGCAGTTCTTC
CASSIYKREGEQFF
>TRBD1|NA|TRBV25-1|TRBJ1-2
TGTGCCAGCAGTGGGGACAGGTTACACACTTTC
CASSGDRLHTF
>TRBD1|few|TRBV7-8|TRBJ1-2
TGTGCCAGCAGCTTAGCGGGACAGAACTTTATTTATGGCTACACCTTC
CASSLAGQNFIYGYTF
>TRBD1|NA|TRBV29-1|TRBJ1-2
TGCAGCGTTGAAGAAACAGGGGGCAATGGCTACACCTTC
CSVEETGGNGYTF
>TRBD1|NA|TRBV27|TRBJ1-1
TGTGCCAGCAGTTCGAGTGGGACAGGGAACACTGAAGCTTTCTTT
CASSSSGTGNTEAFF
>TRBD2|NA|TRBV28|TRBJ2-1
TGTGCCAGCAGTTCGAACCGGGACCGGGGGGATGAGCAGTTCTTC
CASSSNRDRGDEQFF
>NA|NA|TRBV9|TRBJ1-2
TGTGCCAGCAGCCCCTGGAGTGACTATGGCTACACCTTC
CASSPWSDYGYTF
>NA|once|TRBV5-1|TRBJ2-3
TGCGCCAGCAGCTTGGCCAGGGCCGATACGCAGTATTTT
CASSLARADTQYF
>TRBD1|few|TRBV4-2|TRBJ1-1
TGTGCCAGCAGCCCAATGGGCGACAGGGGTTGGACTGAAGCTTTCTTT
CASSPMGDRGWTEAFF
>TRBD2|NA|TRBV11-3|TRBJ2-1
TGTGCCAGCAGCGTAGGGCCCCGGACTAGCTACTACAATGAGCAGTTCTTC
CASSVGPRTSYYNEQFF
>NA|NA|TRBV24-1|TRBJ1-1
TGTGCCACCAGTGAAGGGAGGCGCACTGAAGCTTTCTTT
CATSEGRRTEAFF
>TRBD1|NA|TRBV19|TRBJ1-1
TGTGCCAGTAATTATGGGACAGCGAACACTGAAGCTTTCTTT
CASNYGTANTEAFF
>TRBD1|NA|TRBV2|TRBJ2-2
TGTGCCACCGGGACAGGGTTCGGGGAGCTGTTTTTT
CATGTGFGELFF
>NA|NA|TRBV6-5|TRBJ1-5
TGTGCCAGCAGCCCCGGGACTCCCCTTGGGCAGCCCCAGCATTTT
CASSPGTPLGQPQHF
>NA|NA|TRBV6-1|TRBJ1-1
TGTGCCAGCAGTGAAGTAACAGGTAACACTGAAGCTTTCTTT
CASSEVTGNTEAFF
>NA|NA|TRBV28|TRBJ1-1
TGTGCCAGCAGTTCCTTCTGGGACTCTAGAGCGCGGGGGAACACTGAAGCTTTCTTT
CASSSFWDSRARGNTEAFF
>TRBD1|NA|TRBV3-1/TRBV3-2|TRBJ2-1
TGTGCCAGCAGCCAAGAACTTCACAAAGGGGGCCAGGCGTTCTTC
CASSQELHKGGQAFF
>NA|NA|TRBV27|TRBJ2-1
TGTGCCAGCACCTCAGGGCTTGGGCAGTTCTTC
CASTSGLGQFF
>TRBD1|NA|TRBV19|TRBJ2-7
TGTGCCAGTAGGATCGGACAGGGAAGTTACGAGCAGTACTTC
CASRIGQGSYEQYF
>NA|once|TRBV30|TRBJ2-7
TGTGCCTCAACCCCCAGTCCGGACTATTCCTACGAGCAGTACTTC
CASTPSPDYSYEQYF
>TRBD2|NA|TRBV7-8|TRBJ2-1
TGTGCCAGCACTATAAGAGCGGGGGGCCTCTACAATGAGCAGTTCTTC
CASTIRAGGLYNEQFF
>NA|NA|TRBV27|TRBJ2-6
TGTGCCAGCAGTTTAATGCCGGGGGTCTCTGGGGCCAACGTCCTGACTTTC
CASSLMPGVSGANVLTF
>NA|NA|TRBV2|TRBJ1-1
TGTGCCAGCAGCGGGGGGGAGCGGAACACTGAAGCTTTCTTT
CASSGGERNTEAFF
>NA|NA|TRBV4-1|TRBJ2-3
TGCGCCAGCAGCCAAGACCCTTCCACAGATACGCAGTATTTT
CASSQDPSTDTQYF
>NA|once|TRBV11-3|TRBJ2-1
TGTGCCAGCAGCTTAGATCTCCTCGGCCCCACAGGAGACAATGAGCAGTTCTTC
CASSLDLLGPTGDNEQFF
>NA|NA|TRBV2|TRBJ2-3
TGTGCCAGCAGCCCTCCGGATCTGGGCCTCACAGATACGCAGTATTTT
CASSPPDLGLTDTQYF
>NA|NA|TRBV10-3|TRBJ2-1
TGTGCCATCAAGCGGGCCCAGGAGCAGTTCTTC
CAIKRAQEQFF
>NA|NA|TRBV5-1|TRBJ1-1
TGCGCCAGCAGCTTGGTAGGGGGAATGAACACTGAAGCTTTCTTT
CASSLVGGMNTEAFF
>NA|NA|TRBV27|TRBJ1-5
TGTGCCAGCAGATCCCGGGACTTCGACAATCAGCCCCAGCATTTT
CASRSRDFDNQPQHF
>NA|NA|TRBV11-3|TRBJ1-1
TGTGCCAGCAGCCCCGGTCTCGGGTCGAACACTGAAGCTTTCTTT
CASSPGLGSNTEAFF
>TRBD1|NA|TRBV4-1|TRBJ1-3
TGCGCCAGCAGCCAAGATAGGACAGGGGGCGACGTGGGCACCATATATTTT
CASSQDRTGGDVGTIYF
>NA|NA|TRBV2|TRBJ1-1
TGTGCCAGCAGTGAAGCGCTTCGGGGAGCTGAAGCTTTCTTT
CASSEALRGAEAFF